This is a list of T cell receptor beta chains from one sample in a study of technical replicates of blood from a handful of donors. Profiling relied on immunoSEQ multiplex PCR, and the TCRdb table lists in-frame clones only, not all of them. The sample holds about 70,000 clones, around 97% seen once. Sequenced input: T cells isolated from PBMCs. These receptor sequences come from a human donor in good health. CDR3s include the opening cysteine and the closing phenylalanine or tryptophan. A D gene is named only where the DNA matches it firmly. Clone size, where shown, is once, few, many, or a class for clones that have expanded.

TRBJ2-6 - 15 - TRBV7-9 TGTGCCAGCAGCTTACAACAATCTGGGGCCAACGTCCTGACTTTC CASSLQQSGANVLTF
TRBJ2-7 - 16 - TRBV18 TGTGCCAGCTCAGAAACCACCCAGCGGGCCTCCTACGAGCAGTACTTC CASSETTQRASYEQYF
TRBJ1-4 - 12 - TRBV14 TGTGCCAGCAGCCAAGGGCGGCAAAAACTGTTTTTT CASSQGRQKLFF
TRBJ1-1 - 13 TRBD1 TRBV6-5 TGTGCCAGTCGGGACAGAGTGAACACTGAAGCTTTCTTT CASRDRVNTEAFF
TRBJ2-3 - 12 - TRBV21-1 TGTGCCAGCAAGCTTTTATCGGATACGCAGTATTTT CASKLLSDTQYF
TRBJ1-3 - 15 - TRBV25-1 TGTGCCAGCAGTGACTCAGGGTCGGCTGGAAACACCATATATTTT CASSDSGSAGNTIYF
TRBJ2-2 once 15 TRBD1 TRBV11-3 TGTGCCAGCTCATACAGGGGATTGAACACCGGGGAGCTGTTTTTT CASSYRGLNTGELFF
TRBJ1-2 - 14 TRBD1 TRBV9 TGTGCCAGCAGCGCCTGGACAGGGGACTATGGCTACACCTTC CASSAWTGDYGYTF
TRBJ1-2 once 15 - TRBV5-4 TGTGCCAGCAGCCGAGACACCCGAACGTCCTATGGCTACACCTTC CASSRDTRTSYGYTF
TRBJ1-5 - 16 TRBD1 TRBV28 TGTGCCAGCACCACATTCGACAGGGTCGGGGATCAGCCCCAGCATTTT CASTTFDRVGDQPQHF
TRBJ2-7 - 19 - TRBV13 TGTGCCAGCAGCCTCTCCCTCGGCAGGGGAAACCCAATTAACTACGAGCAGTACTTC CASSLSLGRGNPINYEQYF
TRBJ1-5 - 16 - TRBV27 TGTGCCAGCAGTTTCGTGACAGACCTTGGCAATCAGCCCCAGCATTTT CASSFVTDLGNQPQHF
TRBJ1-3 - 12 - TRBV19 TGTGCCAGTAGTAGTAGCGGCTACACCATATATTTT CASSSSGYTIYF
TRBJ1-6 - 13 TRBD1 TRBV7-9 TGTGCCAGCACCTCAGGGGGCGCTTCACCCCTCCACTTT CASTSGGASPLHF
TRBJ2-7 - 15 TRBD1 TRBV5-6 TGTGCCAGCAGCTTGCCGGGACAGGGGGCGGGGGAGCAGTACTTC CASSLPGQGAGEQYF
TRBJ2-1 - 15 TRBD2 TRBV6-6 TGTGCCAGCACCCAAATCGTGGCGGGAGGATGTGAGCAGTTCTTC CASTQIVAGGCEQFF
TRBJ1-2 - 15 TRBD1 TRBV5-1 TGCGCCAGCAGTCAGGACAGGGGTGCTAACTATGGCTACACCTTC CASSQDRGANYGYTF
TRBJ1-4 - 17 - TRBV5-6 TGTGCCAGCAGCCCGAGCCCCCACACAGGCTTAGATGAAAAACTGTTTTTT CASSPSPHTGLDEKLFF
TRBJ2-1 - 17 TRBD2 TRBV4-1 TGCGCCAGCAGCCAAGGCCCCCGGCTAGCGGGGAGAAATGAGCAGTTCTTC CASSQGPRLAGRNEQFF
TRBJ2-7 - 13 TRBD1 TRBV10-1 TGCGCCAGCAGTGAGTACAGGGGCTACGAGCAGTACTTC CASSEYRGYEQYF
TRBJ1-1 - 17 - TRBV7-8 TGTGCCAGCAGCTTACCCAAGGGGGGGGACTTCAACACTGAAGCTTTCTTT CASSLPKGGDFNTEAFF
TRBJ2-7 - 13 - TRBV11-2 TGTGCCAGCAGCTTAGATCTAAAAAACGAGCAGTACTTC CASSLDLKNEQYF
TRBJ2-1 - 16 TRBD2 TRBV11-2 TGTGCCAGCAGCTTATTTTTAGCGGGAGGAGTGAATGAGCAGTTCTTC CASSLFLAGGVNEQFF
TRBJ2-3 - 16 TRBD2 TRBV28 TGTGCCAGCAGTTTGGTCCGCGGGAGTAGCACAGATACGCAGTATTTT CASSLVRGSSTDTQYF
TRBJ2-7 - 14 - TRBV13 TGTGCCAGCAGCTCCAGGACAGATACCTACGAGCAGTACTTC CASSSRTDTYEQYF
TRBJ2-5 - 16 TRBD2 TRBV28 TGTGCCAGCAGACGGGGACTAGCGGGAGGATCACAGACCCAGTACTTC CASRRGLAGGSQTQYF
TRBJ2-5 - 16 TRBD2 TRBV28 TGTGCCAGCAGTTCCCTCCGGGCGGGGGACGTGAAGACCCAGTACTTC CASSSLRAGDVKTQYF
TRBJ2-5 once 12 - TRBV11-3 TGTGCCAGCAGCCGTCGTCAAGAGACCCAGTACTTC CASSRRQETQYF
TRBJ2-1 - 16 - TRBV28 TGTGCCAGCAGTTTGGCAGTTTCCAGTTCCTACAATGAGCAGTTCTTC CASSLAVSSSYNEQFF
TRBJ1-6 - 16 - TRBV2 TGTGCCAGCAGCCCCAGGGAAGCCTCCTATAATTCACCCCTCCACTTT CASSPREASYNSPLHF
TRBJ2-7 - 16 - TRBV28 TGTGCCAGCAACCCCACCGACACCCTGTCTGACTACGAGCAGTACTTC CASNPTDTLSDYEQYF
TRBJ1-2 - 14 - TRBV6-5 TGTGCCAGCAGCCGCGGGCCACTATTCTATGGCTACACCTTC CASSRGPLFYGYTF
TRBJ1-1 - 15 - TRBV28 TGTGCCAGCACCTCCGGGGTAACTATGAACACTGAAGCTTTCTTT CASTSGVTMNTEAFF
TRBJ2-3 - 13 TRBD2 TRBV11-2 TGTGCCACAGCGGGGGGTGAGACAGATACGCAGTATTTT CATAGGETDTQYF
TRBJ2-3 - 16 - TRBV4-2 TGTGCCAGCAGCCCCCAAGGGGGCGGGGATGCAGATACGCAGTATTTT CASSPQGGGDADTQYF
TRBJ2-6 - 15 - TRBV5-1 TGCGCCAGCAGCTTGGAGCAGGGCTGGGCCAACGTCCTGACTTTC CASSLEQGWANVLTF
TRBJ2-7 once 15 TRBD1 TRBV28 TGTGCCAGCCGCAGCCTCGACAGGGATCGGTACGAGCAGTACTTC CASRSLDRDRYEQYF
TRBJ1-2 - 14 TRBD1 TRBV11-2 TGTGCCAGCAGCCGGGACAGGGGAAGCCATGGCTACACCTTC CASSRDRGSHGYTF
TRBJ2-1 - 19 TRBD2 TRBV15 TGTGCCACCAGCAGAGTAGGACTAGCGGGAGAGGGCCCCTACAATGAGCAGTTCTTC CATSRVGLAGEGPYNEQFF
TRBJ2-5 - 11 - TRBV30 TGTGCCTGGAGTCGGGGAGACCGCCAGTACTTC CAWSRGDRQYF
TRBJ2-3 - 15 - TRBV29-1 TGCAGCGTTGAACCCCAAGCAAAAGGCACAGATACGCAGTATTTT CSVEPQAKGTDTQYF
TRBJ2-5 - 15 TRBD1 TRBV6-5 TGTGCCAGCACTTCCGGGACAGGGCGAAAAGAGACCCAGTACTTC CASTSGTGRKETQYF
TRBJ2-3 once 12 - TRBV10-3 TGTGCCATCAGTACAGGGACAGATACGCAGTATTTT CAISTGTDTQYF
TRBJ2-7 once 14 - TRBV6-6 TGTGCCAGCAGTTATTGGCCCCCAGCGACCGAGCAGTACTTC CASSYWPPATEQYF
TRBJ2-3 - 14 - TRBV18 TGTGCCAGCTCACCACGGGCTAGCACAGATACGCAGTATTTT CASSPRASTDTQYF
TRBJ2-7 - 14 TRBD1 TRBV5-8 TGTGCCAGCAGCTTGCGGTTCAGGGGGTACGAGCAGTACTTC CASSLRFRGYEQYF
TRBJ2-5 once 13 - TRBV5-4 TGTGCCAGCAGCTTTTTCTCCTTAGAGACCCAGTACTTC CASSFFSLETQYF
TRBJ2-1 - 13 - TRBV4-1 TGCGCCAGCAGCCAAGACAGGGCCAATGAGCAGTTCTTC CASSQDRANEQFF
TRBJ2-3 - 13 - TRBV28 TGTGCCGGCGGAACAGGGAGGGAAGATACGCAGTATTTT CAGGTGREDTQYF
TRBJ2-1 - 19 TRBD2 TRBV10-1 TGCGCCAGCAGTGCCAGTTCAGCTAGCGGGAGTCGGGGGTCTAATGAGCAGTTCTTC CASSASSASGSRGSNEQFF